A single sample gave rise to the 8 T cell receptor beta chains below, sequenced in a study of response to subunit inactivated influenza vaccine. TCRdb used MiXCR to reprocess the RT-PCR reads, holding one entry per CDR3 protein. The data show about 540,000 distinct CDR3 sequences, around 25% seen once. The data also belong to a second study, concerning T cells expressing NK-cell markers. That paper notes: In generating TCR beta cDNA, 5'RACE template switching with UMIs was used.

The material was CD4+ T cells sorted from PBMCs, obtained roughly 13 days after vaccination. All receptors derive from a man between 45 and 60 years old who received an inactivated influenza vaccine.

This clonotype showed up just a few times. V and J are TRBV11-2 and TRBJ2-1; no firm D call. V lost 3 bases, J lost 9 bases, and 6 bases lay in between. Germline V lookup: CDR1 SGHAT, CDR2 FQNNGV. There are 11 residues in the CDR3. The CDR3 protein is CASSFAFEQFF. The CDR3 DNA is TGTGCCAGCAGCTTTGCGTTTGAGCAGTTCTTC.

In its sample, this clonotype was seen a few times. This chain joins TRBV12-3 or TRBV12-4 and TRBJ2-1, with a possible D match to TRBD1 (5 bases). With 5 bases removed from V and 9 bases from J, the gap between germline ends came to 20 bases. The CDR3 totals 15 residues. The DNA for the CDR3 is TGTGCCAGCAGTCACCCGACCCCAGGGCCGGCTGAGCAGTTCTTC. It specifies CASSHPTPGPAEQFF.

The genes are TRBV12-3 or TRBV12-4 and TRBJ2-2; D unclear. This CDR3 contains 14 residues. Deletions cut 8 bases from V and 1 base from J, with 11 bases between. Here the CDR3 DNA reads TGTGCCAGCCAACCTTACAGGAACACCGGGGAGCTGTTTTTT. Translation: CASQPYRNTGELFF.

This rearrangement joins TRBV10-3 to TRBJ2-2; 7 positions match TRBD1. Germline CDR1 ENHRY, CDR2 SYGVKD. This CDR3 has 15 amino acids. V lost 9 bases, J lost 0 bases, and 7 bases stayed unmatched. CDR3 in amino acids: CAIRTGVANTGELFF. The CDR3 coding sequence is TGTGCCATTAGGACAGGAGTAGCGAACACCGGGGAGCTGTTTTTT.

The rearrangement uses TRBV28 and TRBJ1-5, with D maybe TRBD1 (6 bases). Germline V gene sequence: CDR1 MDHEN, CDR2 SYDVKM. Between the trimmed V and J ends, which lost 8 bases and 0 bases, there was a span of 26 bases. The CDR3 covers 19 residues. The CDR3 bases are TGTGCCAGCGGCTCACGTGCGAGGACAGCGTACTTTAGCAATCAGCCCCAGCATTTT. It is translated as CASGSRARTAYFSNQPQHF.

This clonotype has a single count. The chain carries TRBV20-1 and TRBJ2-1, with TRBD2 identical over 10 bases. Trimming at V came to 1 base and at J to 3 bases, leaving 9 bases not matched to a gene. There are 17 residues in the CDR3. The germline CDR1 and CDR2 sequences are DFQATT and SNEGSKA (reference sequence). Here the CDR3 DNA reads TGCAGTGCTAGAGCCCTAGCGGGGGCCCCGGGCTACAATGAGCAGTTCTTC. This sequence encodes CSARALAGAPGYNEQFF.

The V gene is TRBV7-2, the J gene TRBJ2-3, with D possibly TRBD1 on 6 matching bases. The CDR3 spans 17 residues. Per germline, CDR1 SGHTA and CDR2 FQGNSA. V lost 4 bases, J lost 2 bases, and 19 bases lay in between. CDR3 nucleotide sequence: TGTGCCAGCAGCTACGGCATGGGCAGGGGTATCACAGATACGCAGTATTTT. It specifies CASSYGMGRGITDTQYF.

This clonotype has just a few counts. DNA of the CDR3: TGCGCCAGCAGCTTGGGAGCGACTAGCGGGGGGGTCGGCACAGATACGCAGTATTTT. Translation gives CASSLGATSGGVGTDTQYF. This chain uses TRBV5-1 with TRBJ2-3; 14 nucleotides agree with TRBD2. The CDR3 has 19 amino acids. CDR1 is SGHRS and CDR2 is YFSETQ in the germline V gene. V dropped 0 bases and J dropped 1; count of bases not matched to a gene: 7.